The sample holds a few counts of the clone carrying this TCR beta chain. V dropped 3 bases and J dropped 1; count of bases not matched to a gene: 15. The V gene's germline CDR1 is SGHTA and CDR2 FQGTGA. The CDR3 length is 22 residues. The data stem from a study of T cell changes during pregnancy in multiple sclerosis. Only in-frame clones appear in the TCRdb table, and some are missing; sequencing was by immunoSEQ multiplex PCR. This table has tens of thousands of clones, 90% appearing once. The source material was CD4+ T cells from peripheral blood mononuclear cells, sampled before pregnancy. The chain couples TRBV7-3 to TRBJ2-2; 15 bases fit TRBD2. This receptor was obtained from a female donor with multiple sclerosis, enrolled in a pregnancy study. The CDR3 here is CASSFRPRTSGGAGRNTGELFF. For the CDR3, the DNA is TGTGCCAGCAGCTTCCGTCCTCGGACTAGCGGGGGGGCGGGTCGGAACACCGGGGAGCTGTTTTTT.